This TCR beta chain is from a study of blood T cell repertoires in COVID-19. Trimming took 5 bases from V and 6 from J; bases not matched to a gene: 12. CDR1 SNHLY and CDR2 FYNNEI come from the germline V gene. The length of the CDR3 is 16 residues. Per the authors' pipeline: How many nucleated cells were present was estimated from reference gene primer amplification. The repertoire was sequenced with immunoSEQ multiplex PCR; TCRdb's copy has only in-frame clones and lacks some. D and trimming come from the DNA, and the V and J calls and clone size come from that table. The sample consists of 90,000 to 120,000 clones, about nine tenths of them appearing once.

The genes are TRBV2 and TRBJ1-5; 8 bases match TRBD1. This clonotype originated in a woman in her twenties or thirties with acute or convalescent COVID-19. Sequenced input: peripheral blood. The CDR3 loop reads CASSLMSTGVGQPQHF. DNA of the CDR3: TGTGCCAGCAGTTTGATGTCGACAGGGGTTGGTCAGCCCCAGCATTTT.